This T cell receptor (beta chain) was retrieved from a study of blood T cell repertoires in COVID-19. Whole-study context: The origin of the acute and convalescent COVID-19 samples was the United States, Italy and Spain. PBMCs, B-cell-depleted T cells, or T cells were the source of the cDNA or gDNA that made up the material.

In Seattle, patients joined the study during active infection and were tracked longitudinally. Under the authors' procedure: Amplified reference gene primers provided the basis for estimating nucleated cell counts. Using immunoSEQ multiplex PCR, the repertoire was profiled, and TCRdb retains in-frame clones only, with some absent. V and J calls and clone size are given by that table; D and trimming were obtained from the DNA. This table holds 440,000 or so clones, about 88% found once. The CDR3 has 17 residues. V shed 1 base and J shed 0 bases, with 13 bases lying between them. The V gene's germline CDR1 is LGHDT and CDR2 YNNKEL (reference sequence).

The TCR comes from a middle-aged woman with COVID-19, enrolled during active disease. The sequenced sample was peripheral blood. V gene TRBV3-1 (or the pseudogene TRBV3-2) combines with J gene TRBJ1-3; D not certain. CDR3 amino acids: CASSQVPVKNSGNTIYF. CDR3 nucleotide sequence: TGTGCCAGCAGCCAAGTCCCAGTCAAAAACTCTGGAAACACCATATATTTT.